The clone carrying this T cell receptor (beta chain) was observed a few times. Treatment noted: oral pan-JAK inhibitor, 5-10 mg twice daily. This specimen comes from a study of CD8+ T cells in alopecia areata. Sequencing relied on a cDNA template that was reverse transcribed from extracted RNA. Only in-frame clones appear in the TCRdb table, and some are missing; sequencing was by immunoSEQ multiplex PCR. The sample records some 200,000 clones, 50% to 60% being singletons. The source was CD4+ T cells sorted from blood, collected at week 4, from a patient treated with tofacitinib. The origin of this receptor is a human donor with alopecia areata.

CDR3 protein: CAWRAGRSTEAFF. CDR3 nucleotides: TGTGCCTGGAGGGCAGGTCGTAGCACTGAAGCTTTCTTT. This chain links TRBV30 with TRBJ1-1; D gene uncertain. Germline CDR1 GTSNPN, CDR2 SVGIG (reference sequence). V dropped 3 bases and J dropped 4 bases, with 12 bases sitting between them. The CDR3 totals 13 residues.